This entry describes one TCR beta chain. The antigen this receptor binds is unknown. No much larger clonotype is one base removed from it; base qualities were not supplied. The CDR3 regions of human TCRbeta chains were analyzed by immunosequencing. In the original analysis: TCRs in the repertoires were matched against a reference library of SARS-CoV-2-specific TCRs that had been generated with the MIRA antigen-specificity platform. Breadth was defined as the fraction of unique TCRs that were SARS-CoV-2-associated. Depth was defined as the fraction of total T cells that were SARS-CoV-2-associated. Each spike-specific TCR was assigned to its reactive spike region and to a CD4 or CD8 class using the MIRA data. Log10-transformed breadth and depth values were compared by one-way ANOVA with Sidak's multiple comparisons tests. Sourced from immuneACCESS, this table was stored by TCRdb with only in-frame sequences that have V and J called. A share of the clones is absent; for the studies checked, an unresolved V gene accounts for under half, and the remainder has no known explanation. The V and J calls and the clone size are those of that table, but D and trimming were determined from the DNA. The sample yields about 190,000 clones; approximately 90% were counted once. About 3.5% of the sample goes to the ten largest clones.

The sample is drawn from a study of T cell responses to AZD1222 COVID-19 vaccine (dated by TCRdb to about 2021). Regarding the research as a whole: TCR sequencing covered roughly 230 trial participants: 200 to 220 given two doses of AZD1222 and 26 given two doses of MenACWY control vaccine. Trial participants were enrolled by age into 18-55, 56-69 and 70-plus year subgroups, with about 150, 28 and 57 TCR-sequenced participants respectively. What the research found in general, with its limitations: The 56-69-year group was small, and its depth increase did not reach significance, likely because of low power. No day 14 peak-response samples were available, so repertoires were characterized only after the peak T cell response. Epitopes outside the regions mutated in the B.1.351 and B.1.1.7 variants were reportedly recognized by nearly half of the unique spike-specific TCRs. Spike-specific TCR breadth and depth rose significantly after two AZD1222 doses compared with day 0 and with MenACWY recipients. Conclusions about previously exposed vaccinees are limited, since just a handful of AZD1222 recipients were seropositive for SARS-CoV-2 at baseline. Most participants were white British and females outnumbered males, and the authors suggested that clonal diversity may have been underestimated. The vaccine-associated CD4 TCRs covered the entire spike protein, and the dominant responses fell in regions 160-218 and 743-854.

Sample time point, as interpreted from the label and publication: about 28 days (+/-7) after the second vaccine dose. This specimen's treatment or condition label, per the study, means: meningococcal conjugate vaccine given as trial control. Vaccinee samples came from UK trials COV001 and COV002, including a single-blind randomized controlled phase 2/3 trial of AZD1222 (ChAdOx1 nCoV-19) in healthy adults. For TCRbeta chain sequencing, PBMC samples from trial participants were taken at day 0 and at day 28 after the second dose. This clonotype was sampled from an adult who received the MenACWY meningococcal vaccine as a control. Sequenced here: peripheral blood, sampled 28 days after the second dose of the MenACWY control vaccine.

The CDR3 sequence is CSGAGADEKLFF. The DNA is TGCAGCGGAGCAGGGGCGGATGAAAAACTGTTTTTT. This chain joins TRBV29-1 to TRBJ1-4; tentative D gene TRBD1, with 6 bases matching. The CDR3 contains 12 residues, cysteine and phenylalanine counted. The CDR3 DNA has 36 bases and is translated from base 1. Trimming at the junction amounts to 7 bases on V and 6 bases on J, and the germline ends lie 12 bases apart. The germline V gene supplies CDR1 SQVTM and CDR2 ANQGSEA.